These 26 T cell receptor beta chains were sequenced from one sample in a study of control samples from healthy donors and cancer patients. Here immunoSEQ multiplex PCR was the method, and the copy in TCRdb shows in-frame clones only, minus some. The sample contains fewer than 130,000 clones, approximately 90% of which appear only once. The sequenced material came from PBMCs. Receptors originate from a woman aged 55-69 years with lung cancer.

This chain joins TRBV25-1 and TRBJ1-2; D ambiguous. V lost 4 bases to trimming and J lost 3 bases, with 6 bases between them. The CDR3 runs 12 residues. Germline V gives CDR1 MGHDK, CDR2 SYGVNS. In DNA, the CDR3 is TGTGCCAGCAGTGCATTTGACTATGGCTACACCTTC. It codes for CASSAFDYGYTF.

The rearrangement links TRBV27 to TRBJ2-7; perhaps D is TRBD1 or TRBD2 (6 bases each). V was cut by 5 bases and J by 1 base, with 12 bases left in between. The CDR3 sequence is 14 residues long. In germline, CDR1 is MNHEY, CDR2 SMNVEV (reference sequence). The CDR3 nucleotides read TGTGCCAGCAGTCCCCGAGGGGGGTCCTACGAGCAGTACTTC. Its protein is CASSPRGGSYEQYF.

J is TRBJ1-1 and V is TRBV29-1; the D gene is possibly TRBD1 (5 bases). Germline-derived CDR1 and CDR2 are SQVTM and ANQGSEA. V gave up 7 bases and J gave up 0 bases, with 9 bases separating them. The CDR3 consists of 12 residues. The CDR3 DNA sequence: TGCAGCGCTTGGGACTTGAACACTGAAGCTTTCTTT. It codes for CSAWDLNTEAFF.

This chain connects TRBV30 to TRBJ1-5; D may be TRBD1 (6 bases). Germline V gives CDR1 GTSNPN, CDR2 SVGIG (reference sequence). Trimming took off 1 base at V and 5 bases at J, with 9 bases between the two ends. The CDR3 is made up of 13 amino acids. The CDR3, as DNA: TGTGCCTGGAGTGACAGGGATGATCAGCCCCAGCATTTT. This codes for CAWSDRDDQPQHF.

This clone showed up just once. The chain uses TRBV30 and TRBJ2-1; unclear D gene. The V end lost 4 bases, the J end lost 4 bases, and 11 bases lay between the germline ends. Germline CDR1 is GTSNPN and CDR2 is SVGIG (reference sequence). The CDR3 extends over 13 amino acids. The CDR3: CAWIYPHYNEQFF. CDR3 in DNA: TGTGCCTGGATCTACCCCCATTACAATGAGCAGTTCTTC.

This clone has a single count. The J gene is TRBJ2-7, the V gene TRBV27, with a possible D match to TRBD2 (7 bases). The CDR3 loop spans 11 amino acids. In germline, CDR1 is MNHEY, CDR2 SMNVEV (reference sequence). V gave up 5 bases and J gave up 9 bases, with 11 bases separating them. CDR3 sequence (DNA): TGTGCCAGCAGTAATAGGGGGGGGCAGTACTTC. As protein: CASSNRGGQYF.

The chain recombines TRBV14 with TRBJ2-5; D perhaps matches TRBD2 (5 bases). V was shortened by 1 base and J by 4 bases, with 13 bases between the two germline ends. CDR1 and CDR2 (germline): SGHDN, FVKESK. This CDR3 spans 15 amino acids. This CDR3 reads CASSQGSGLAETQYF. The CDR3 region has the DNA TGTGCCAGCAGCCAAGGATCGGGATTAGCAGAGACCCAGTACTTC.

CDR3 region: CASSSQSYEQYF. CDR3 sequence (DNA): TGTGCCAGCAGCTCACAGAGCTACGAGCAGTACTTC. V usage is TRBV11-2 and J usage is TRBJ2-7; D is unresolved. Germline CDR1 SGHAT, CDR2 FQNNGV. Trimming left V 4 bases short and J 3 bases short, with 7 bases between. The CDR3 has 12 residues.

This chain joins TRBV7-8 and TRBJ1-2, with 10 bases fitting TRBD1. V shed 5 bases, J shed 4 bases, and the junction held 4 bases outside the gene matches. Germline V lookup: CDR1 SGHVS, CDR2 FQNEAQ. The CDR3 contains 14 residues. The DNA for the CDR3 is TGTGCCAGCAGCACGGGACAGGGGTTCTATGGCTACACCTTC. It encodes CASSTGQGFYGYTF. Full variable domain (missing parts from reference TRBV7-8 and TRBJ1-2): GAGVSQSPRYKVAKRGQDVALRCDPISGHVSLFWYQQALGQGPEFLTYFQNEAQLDKSGLPSDRFFAERPEGSVSTLKIQRTQQEDSAVYLCASSTGQGFYGYTFGSGTRLTVV.

Written as DNA, the CDR3 is TGTGCCAGCAGGGGGGGGCTAGAAACAGATACGCAGTATTTT. It is translated as CASRGGLETDTQYF. The chain combines TRBV9 with TRBJ2-3; D is perhaps TRBD2 (7 bases). The V end lost 5 bases, the J end lost 3 bases, and 13 bases lay between the germline ends. The CDR3 loop spans 14 amino acids. Germline lookup yields CDR1 SGDLS and CDR2 YYNGEE.

V usage is TRBV18 and J usage is TRBJ1-5; D uncertain. The V end lost 6 bases, the J end lost 3 bases, and 12 bases lay between the germline ends. The CDR3 has 14 residues. Germline assignment: CDR1 KGHSH and CDR2 LQKENI. The CDR3 DNA is TGTGCCAGCTCGGGTGGGAATTACAATCAGCCCCAGCATTTT. Protein: CASSGGNYNQPQHF.

The chain uses TRBV30 and TRBJ2-7, with 7 bases identical to TRBD1. Per germline, CDR1 GTSNPN and CDR2 SVGIG (reference sequence). The CDR3 spans 12 residues. V was clipped by 6 bases and J by 2 bases; unmatched bases: 4. Written as DNA, the CDR3 is TGTGCCTGTGACAGGGTCCCCTACGAGCAGTACTTC. Protein: CACDRVPYEQYF. Drawing the rest from reference TRBV30 and TRBJ2-7, the complete variable domain is SQTIHQWPATLVQPVGSPLSLECTVEGTSNPNLYWYRQAAGRGLQLLFYSVGIGQISSEVPQNLSASRPQDRQFILSSKKLLLSDSGFYLCACDRVPYEQYFGPGTRLTVT.

V usage is TRBV12-3 or TRBV12-4 and J usage is TRBJ1-1; no firm D call. The CDR3 has 12 amino acids. Between the trimmed V and J ends, which lost 6 bases and 0 bases, there was a span of 5 bases. This CDR3 reads CASSGMNTEAFF. CDR3 coding DNA: TGTGCCAGCAGCGGGATGAACACTGAAGCTTTCTTT.

The gene calls are TRBV20-1 and TRBJ1-1, with no clear D. The CDR3 is made up of 16 amino acids. Germline V gives CDR1 DFQATT, CDR2 SNEGSKA (reference sequence). V was trimmed by 3 bases and J by 5 bases, leaving 22 bases between them. The CDR3 DNA reads as TGCAGTGCTAGTGGTCGCCAGTGGGTTGTTCGTACTGAAGCTTTCTTT. Translated: CSASGRQWVVRTEAFF.

In this sample, this clone turned up once. Other DNA sequences in the sample encode the same CDR3. The chain has TRBV3-1 (or the pseudogene TRBV3-2) and TRBJ2-5; D is ambiguous. V lost 2 bases, J lost 2 bases, and 0 bases lay in between. From germline, CDR1 is LGHDT and CDR2 YNNKEL (reference sequence). CDR3 length equals 11 residues. The CDR3 here is CASSQQETQYF. The CDR3 DNA reads TGTGCCAGCAGCCAACAAGAGACCCAGTACTTC.

The chain links TRBV3-1 (or the pseudogene TRBV3-2) to TRBJ1-1, with unresolved D. Trimming pared 3 bases from V and 2 bases from J, leaving 7 bases between. Germline V gene data show CDR1 as LGHDT and CDR2 as YNNKEL (reference sequence). The CDR3 is 13 residues long. The CDR3 region has the DNA TGTGCCAGCAGCCAGAAACACAACACTGAAGCTTTCTTT. This encodes CASSQKHNTEAFF.

The rearrangement links TRBV3-1 (or the pseudogene TRBV3-2) to TRBJ1-4; 7 bases map to TRBD1. J lost 3 bases, V lost 4 bases, and 17 bases had no gene match. Germline V gene data show CDR1 as LGHDT and CDR2 as YNNKEL (reference sequence). CDR3 length equals 19 residues. CDR3 residues: CASSPYREGAKRANEKLFF. The CDR3 DNA reads TGTGCCAGCAGCCCCTACAGGGAGGGGGCGAAAAGGGCTAATGAAAAACTGTTTTTT.

The chain couples TRBV18 to TRBJ1-2; D uncertain. CDR1 and CDR2 (germline): KGHSH, LQKENI. Trimming took 2 bases from V and 6 from J, leaving 16 bases between them. The CDR3 has 15 residues. CDR3 residues: CASSPEVHYPHGYTF. Here the CDR3 DNA reads TGTGCCAGCTCACCAGAAGTGCATTATCCCCATGGCTACACCTTC.

The rearrangement links TRBV19 to TRBJ2-5; D possibly corresponds to TRBD1 (5 bases). Trimming took 4 bases from V and 3 from J, leaving 6 bases between them. CDR1 is LNHDA and CDR2 is SQIVND in the germline V gene (reference sequence). CDR3 length: 12 residues. The CDR3: CASSRGEETQYF. The CDR3 DNA is TGTGCCAGTAGTAGGGGCGAAGAGACCCAGTACTTC.

This chain uses TRBV5-1 with TRBJ1-2; D is ambiguous. Germline CDR1 is SGHRS and CDR2 is YFSETQ. The CDR3 is 15 amino acids. V gave up 9 bases and J gave up 0 bases, with 18 bases separating them. The CDR3 DNA reads TGCGCCACTACGTTGGGTTCCGACACTAACTATGGCTACACCTTC. Translation gives CATTLGSDTNYGYTF.

The chain uses TRBV6-6 and TRBJ1-1; 7 bases align to TRBD1. V trimming: 8 bases; J trimming: 6 bases; junction bases outside the gene matches: 6. Germline CDR1 and CDR2: MNHNY and SVGAGI (reference sequence). The CDR3 runs to 12 residues. The CDR3 loop reads CASGPGGAEAFF. The CDR3 DNA follows: TGTGCCAGCGGCCCAGGGGGGGCTGAAGCTTTCTTT.

This chain uses TRBV6-5 with TRBJ2-7; D possibly corresponds to TRBD1 (6 bases). Germline CDR1 reads MNHEY; CDR2 reads SVGAGI. Trimming took 2 bases from V and 0 from J, leaving 8 bases between them. The CDR3 runs 14 residues. The CDR3 sequence: CASSYGQISYEQYF. The CDR3 DNA is TGTGCCAGCAGTTACGGACAGATCTCCTACGAGCAGTACTTC.

The chain recombines TRBV5-4 with TRBJ2-2; 8 bases are a match to TRBD1. In germline, CDR1 is SGHNT, CDR2 YYREEE (reference sequence). The CDR3 totals 15 residues. V shed 4 bases and J 0 bases; nucleotides not matched to a gene: 2. CDR3 residues: CASSPGQANTGELFF. CDR3 bases: TGTGCCAGCAGCCCGGGACAGGCGAACACCGGGGAGCTGTTTTTT.

The genes are TRBV11-1 and TRBJ2-3, with unresolved D. V was clipped by 6 bases and J by 8 bases, with 9 bases between them. CDR3 size: 11 residues. Germline CDR1 SGHAT, CDR2 FQDESV (reference sequence). The CDR3 region has the DNA TGTGCCAGCAGGCTTGGCGGTACGCAGTATTTT. Translated, it gives CASRLGGTQYF.

This clone was observed a few times. The chain uses TRBV4-1 and TRBJ1-2; the match to TRBD1 covers 8 bases. Unmatched junction bases numbered 11, after V lost 2 bases and J lost 3 bases. CDR1 and CDR2 from the germline V gene are MGHRA and YSYEKL. The CDR3 length is 17 residues. The CDR3 reads CASSQLPGQATYYGYTF. As DNA, the CDR3 is TGCGCCAGCAGCCAACTTCCGGGACAGGCGACATACTATGGCTACACCTTC.

The V gene is TRBV6-6, the J gene TRBJ1-5, with D hard to call. Per the germline V gene, CDR1 is MNHNY and CDR2 is SVGAGI (reference sequence). The CDR3 is made up of 13 amino acids. The V and J ends lost 4 bases and 3 bases respectively, with 7 bases between them. The CDR3 DNA follows: TGTGCCAGCAGTTTCCAACCCAATCAGCCCCAGCATTTT. This codes for CASSFQPNQPQHF.